The 30 T cell receptor beta chains below were found in one sample sequenced in a study of CD8 T cells in ankylosing spondylitis listed by TCRdb under 2017. The library was prepared using 5' RACE. TCRdb records Illumina HiSeq 2500 as the sequencer. TCRdb redid the processing of the public reads, applying fastp at Q25 and MiXCR, and retained in-frame beta chains. CDR3 protein duplicates are merged, each entry listing the most common genes and DNA. In all, the sample holds about 800,000 distinct CDR3 sequences, and 12% of those were seen once. The ten largest account for approximately 0.5% of the sample. Their recognized antigens are unknown. Points the paper makes about the study in general: Blood from ankylosing spondylitis patients appeared to be characterized by a TCR beta motif composed of under ten highly homologous amino acid variants.

Sequenced: blood, either unsorted or a sorted T cell fraction (not recorded which). The receptor set was obtained from a male donor with ankylosing spondylitis.

V usage is TRBV20-1 and J usage is TRBJ2-1; 10 bases match TRBD2. Germline V CDR1 and CDR2: DFQATT, SNEGSKA (reference sequence). The CDR3 has 13 residues. Trimming cost V 6 bases and J 5 bases; bases outside gene matches: 4. The CDR3 here is CSASAGGNNEQFF. The CDR3 DNA reads as TGCAGTGCCTCAGCGGGAGGGAACAATGAGCAGTTCTTC.

This clonotype was observed a few times. V and J are TRBV29-1 and TRBJ1-1; the D is unclear. Germline values: CDR1 SQVTM, CDR2 ANQGSEA. This CDR3 spans 13 amino acids. V shed 3 bases and J shed 5 bases, with 13 bases lying between them. The CDR3, as DNA: TGCAGCGTTGAGGCCCCGAGCAGGACTGAAGCTTTCTTT. Amino acids: CSVEAPSRTEAFF.

This clonotype was seen a few times. The chain couples TRBV12-3 or TRBV12-4 to TRBJ1-2; D gene uncertain. There are 13 residues in the CDR3. The germline V and J ends were trimmed by 10 bases and 8 bases, with 20 bases remaining between them. CDR3: CATSLQGFIGYTF. The DNA of the CDR3 is TGTGCCACCTCTTTACAAGGGTTTATCGGCTACACCTTC.

V gene TRBV6-5 combines with J gene TRBJ2-7, with 9 bases lining up with TRBD2. Germline loops: CDR1 MNHEY, CDR2 SVGAGI. The CDR3 is made up of 14 amino acids. The V gene end was trimmed by 4 bases and the J gene end by 5 bases; junction bases not matched to a gene: 6. Here the CDR3 DNA reads TGTGCCAGCAGTTTCATAGCGGGGGCCGACGAGCAGTACTTC. As protein: CASSFIAGADEQYF.

V is TRBV13 and J is TRBJ1-1; TRBD1 is a possible D gene (5 bases). The CDR3 length is 14 residues. Germline assignment: CDR1 PRHDT and CDR2 FYEKMQ (reference sequence). Trimming stripped 4 bases from V and 4 bases from J, with 13 bases between. The CDR3 region is CASSSPGGGTEAFF. The CDR3 DNA follows: TGTGCCAGCAGCTCCCCCGGTGGGGGCACTGAAGCTTTCTTT.

This clonotype was recorded at least ten times. The genes are TRBV5-5 and TRBJ1-4, with TRBD1 matching 9 bases. Germline assignment: CDR1 SGHKS and CDR2 YYEKEE (reference sequence). The J segment lost 7 bases and the V segment lost 2 bases, leaving 6 bases of the junction unmatched. The CDR3 has 15 amino acids. The CDR3 region is CASSLRTGASEKLFF. Here the CDR3 DNA reads TGTGCCAGCAGCTTACGGACAGGGGCAAGTGAAAAACTGTTTTTT.

The V call is TRBV7-6, the J call TRBJ2-3; D is possibly TRBD1 (6 bases). Trimming took off 5 bases at V and 4 bases at J, with 10 bases between the two ends. This CDR3 region has 13 residues. Germline-derived CDR1 and CDR2 are SGHVS and FNYEAQ. The CDR3, as DNA: TGTGCCAGCAGCCACAGGGCCCCAGATACGCAGTATTTT. This sequence encodes CASSHRAPDTQYF.

This clonotype was recorded at least ten times. This chain connects TRBV5-1 to TRBJ1-1, with a possible D match to TRBD1 (5 bases). CDR3 length: 15 amino acids. Between the trimmed V and J ends, which lost 1 base and 2 bases, there was a span of 12 bases. Germline V gene lookup returns CDR1 SGHRS and CDR2 YFSETQ. Here the CDR3 reads CASSLSVGLNTEAFF. The CDR3 DNA reads as TGCGCCAGCAGCTTGTCAGTGGGGCTAAACACTGAAGCTTTCTTT.

V and J are TRBV6-1 and TRBJ2-7; D is tentatively TRBD1 or TRBD2 (7 bases each). There are 15 residues in the CDR3. Trimming left V 7 bases short and J 3 bases short, with 19 bases between. Per the germline V gene, CDR1 is MNHNS and CDR2 is SASEGT. The CDR3 spells CASNPRQGGSYEQYF. Here the CDR3 DNA reads TGTGCCAGCAACCCAAGACAGGGAGGGAGCTACGAGCAGTACTTC.

This clonotype has ten or more counts. The chain has TRBV7-2 and TRBJ2-3, with unresolved D. Trimming left V 5 bases short and J 0 bases short, with 6 bases between. This CDR3 is 13 amino acids long. Germline CDR1 and CDR2: SGHTA and FQGNSA. CDR3 amino acids: CASSVPSTDTQYF. DNA of the CDR3: TGTGCCAGCAGCGTACCTAGCACAGATACGCAGTATTTT.

J is TRBJ2-7 and V is TRBV6-2 or TRBV6-3; the match to TRBD1 covers 9 bases. The CDR3 sequence is 11 residues long. Germline V gene sequence: CDR1 MNHEY, CDR2 SVGEGT. The trim removed 4 bases at V and 13 bases at J, leaving 5 bases unmatched. CDR3: CASSWRDRAYF. CDR3 nucleotides: TGTGCCAGCAGTTGGAGGGACAGGGCCTACTTC.

This clonotype has ten or more counts. The gene calls are TRBV5-1 and TRBJ2-1; 8 bases line up with TRBD1. The germline V gene has CDR1 SGHRS and CDR2 YFSETQ. The CDR3 sequence is 14 residues long. V dropped 4 bases and J dropped 6; count of bases not matched to a gene: 6. In DNA, the CDR3 is TGCGCCAGCAGCGCGGGACAGGCGGCCAATGAGCAGTTCTTC. This translates into CASSAGQAANEQFF.

The J gene is TRBJ2-1, the V gene TRBV20-1; D perhaps matches TRBD1 (5 bases). The CDR3 has 16 amino acids. Germline-derived CDR1 and CDR2 are DFQATT and SNEGSKA (reference sequence). V dropped 2 bases and J dropped 2 bases, with 16 bases sitting between them. The CDR3 DNA reads as TGCAGTGCTAGATCACCCCGAGACAGAGCCTACAATGAGCAGTTCTTC. It yields the protein CSARSPRDRAYNEQFF.

The gene calls are TRBV28 and TRBJ2-1; 7 bases are shared with TRBD2. Germline lookup yields CDR1 MDHEN and CDR2 SYDVKM. The V segment lost 3 bases and the J segment 3 bases; nucleotides outside the gene matches: 8. The CDR3 length is 16 residues. This CDR3 is CASSLARGGNYNEQFF. CDR3 nucleotides: TGTGCCAGCAGTTTGGCCCGCGGGGGAAACTACAATGAGCAGTTCTTC.

The V call is TRBV20-1, the J call TRBJ1-2, with 7 nucleotides matching TRBD1. Germline assignment: CDR1 DFQATT and CDR2 SNEGSKA (reference sequence). The length of the CDR3 is 13 residues. Unmatched junction bases numbered 7, after V lost 1 base and J lost 8 bases. The CDR3 is CSARGDSLLGYTF. The CDR3 region has the DNA TGCAGTGCTAGAGGGGACAGTTTGTTGGGCTACACCTTC.

The chain uses TRBV20-1 and TRBJ1-1, with D maybe TRBD1 (5 bases). Per the germline V gene, CDR1 is DFQATT and CDR2 is SNEGSKA (reference sequence). CDR3 length: 16 amino acids. Trimming pared 3 bases from V and 0 bases from J, leaving 17 bases between. The CDR3 DNA sequence: TGCAGTGCTAGGGACTACAGGCGCGGTATGAACACTGAAGCTTTCTTT. This translates into CSARDYRRGMNTEAFF.

This clonotype was counted only a few times. V usage is TRBV20-1 and J usage is TRBJ2-7; D may be TRBD2 (6 bases). This CDR3 has 15 residues. V was clipped by 2 bases and J by 5 bases, with 19 bases between them. Germline V gene lookup returns CDR1 DFQATT and CDR2 SNEGSKA (reference sequence). CDR3 sequence (DNA): TGCAGTGCTAGACGCCGGGACTCAACGGGGGACGAGCAGTACTTC. It encodes CSARRRDSTGDEQYF.

In its sample, this clonotype was seen many times. The rearrangement uses TRBV20-1 and TRBJ1-5, with 12 bases matching TRBD1. The V and J ends lost 6 bases and 3 bases, in that order; junction bases with no gene match: 12. Germline CDR1 is DFQATT and CDR2 is SNEGSKA (reference sequence). The CDR3 loop spans 17 amino acids. CDR3: CSARKGDRGRVNQPQHF. The DNA for the CDR3 is TGCAGTGCCCGAAAGGGGGACAGGGGGCGGGTCAATCAGCCCCAGCATTTT.

This clonotype has ten or more counts. The chain joins TRBV20-1 to TRBJ2-1; D is possibly TRBD2 (5 bases). The germline CDR1 and CDR2 sequences are DFQATT and SNEGSKA (reference sequence). The CDR3 spans 15 residues. V dropped 0 bases and J dropped 7 bases, with 16 bases sitting between them. The CDR3 nucleotides read TGCAGTGCTAGAGATTTTCGGGATCGTTTAAATGAGCAGTTCTTC. It translates to CSARDFRDRLNEQFF.

This clonotype was counted at least ten times. This chain links TRBV6-5 with TRBJ1-1, with unresolved D. Germline V lookup: CDR1 MNHEY, CDR2 SVGAGI. The CDR3 has 13 residues. The V end was cut by 4 bases, the J end by 5 bases, with 11 bases between. DNA of the CDR3: TGTGCCAGCAGTTGGGGATTGGAGACTGAAGCTTTCTTT. This codes for CASSWGLETEAFF.

J is TRBJ1-2 and V is TRBV5-1; 9 positions agree with TRBD1. V shed 5 bases, J shed 6 bases, and the junction held 14 bases outside the gene matches. This CDR3 has 16 residues. Germline V gives CDR1 SGHRS, CDR2 YFSETQ. The CDR3 reads CASRLTPGTGLNGYTF. Here the CDR3 DNA reads TGCGCCAGCAGGTTAACGCCGGGGACAGGGCTGAATGGCTACACCTTC.

V is TRBV2 and J is TRBJ1-5, with D possibly TRBD1 on 5 matching bases. Germline V CDR1 and CDR2: SNHLY, FYNNEI. Trimming took 7 bases from V and 4 from J, leaving 11 bases between them. There are 13 residues in the CDR3. CDR3 sequence (DNA): TGTGCCAGCACCCTGGGGGGGAATCAGCCCCAGCATTTT. Translation: CASTLGGNQPQHF.

The CDR3 is CASSQRAGPSYNEQFF. CDR3 bases: TGTGCCAGCAGCCAGAGGGCAGGTCCCTCATACAATGAGCAGTTCTTC. This rearrangement joins TRBV7-9 to TRBJ2-1; possible D gene TRBD2, 5 bases. The V gene's germline CDR1 is SEHNR and CDR2 FQNEAQ (reference sequence). The CDR3 extends over 16 amino acids. V was pared by 5 bases and J by 4 bases, with 18 bases between. Full variable domain (rest looked up from reference TRBV7-9 and TRBJ2-1): DTGVSQNPRHKITKRGQNVTFRCDPISEHNRLYWYRQTLGQGPEFLTYFQNEAQLEKSRLLSDRFSAERPKGSFSTLEIQRTEQGDSAMYLCASSQRAGPSYNEQFFGPGTRLTVL.

The chain uses TRBV4-3 and TRBJ1-5; tentatively, D is TRBD1 (5 bases). V gave up 0 bases and J gave up 3 bases, with 9 bases separating them. The V gene's germline CDR1 is LGHNA and CDR2 YSLEER. The CDR3 length is 15 residues. For the CDR3, the DNA is TGCGCCAGCAGCCAAGATCTGGGGGTCAATCAGCCCCAGCATTTT. Encoded protein: CASSQDLGVNQPQHF.

This clonotype has a handful of counts. The V gene is TRBV7-9, the J gene TRBJ2-7; D is unresolved. The CDR3 extends over 12 amino acids. Between the trimmed V and J ends, which lost 1 base and 7 bases, there was a span of 8 bases. Germline assignment: CDR1 SEHNR and CDR2 FQNEAQ (reference sequence). Here the CDR3 reads CASSLVVREQYF. The CDR3 region has the DNA TGTGCCAGCAGCTTAGTGGTCAGAGAGCAGTACTTC.

This clonotype has only a few counts. The chain recombines TRBV25-1 with TRBJ1-4, with TRBD1 as a possible D gene (5 bases). The CDR3 runs to 14 residues. Trimming shortened V by 8 bases and J by 6 bases, and 16 bases separated the two germline ends. The germline V gene has CDR1 MGHDK and CDR2 SYGVNS. The CDR3: CASGGIRVDEKLFF. CDR3 nucleotide sequence: TGTGCCAGCGGGGGGATAAGAGTCGATGAAAAACTGTTTTTT.

This sequence joins TRBV6-1 and TRBJ2-7, with D tentatively TRBD2 (5 bases). The CDR3 consists of 13 residues. CDR1 MNHNS and CDR2 SASEGT come from the germline V gene. V lost 7 bases and J lost 2, with 12 bases in between. The CDR3 loop is CASTSLGTYEQYF. The CDR3 region has the DNA TGTGCCAGCACATCCCTCGGGACCTACGAGCAGTACTTC.

This clonotype occurred a few times. The rearrangement uses TRBV20-1 and TRBJ1-6; a possible D gene is TRBD1 (5 bases). The CDR3 covers 15 residues. Looked up from germline, CDR1 is DFQATT and CDR2 is SNEGSKA (reference sequence). V gave up 0 bases and J gave up 8 bases, with 14 bases separating them. The CDR3 bases are TGCAGTGCTAGAGATTACGGGGGGATGGATTCACCCCTCCACTTT. This encodes CSARDYGGMDSPLHF.

This clonotype was found a few times. The rearrangement joins TRBV30 to TRBJ2-7; 9 bases align to TRBD1. After removal of 2 bases from V and 9 bases from J, the junction contained 5 bases not matched to a gene. Germline V gene data show CDR1 as GTSNPN and CDR2 as SVGIG (reference sequence). CDR3 length equals 12 residues. The CDR3 sequence: CAWSFSTGGQYF. The CDR3 bases are TGTGCCTGGAGTTTCTCGACAGGGGGGCAGTACTTC.

The J gene is TRBJ2-5, the V gene TRBV5-5; D gene ambiguous. CDR3 length: 15 residues. The V end was cut by 6 bases, the J end by 5 bases, with 20 bases between. Germline-derived CDR1 and CDR2 are SGHKS and YYEKEE (reference sequence). As DNA, the CDR3 is TGTGCCAGCACCCTATTGGGGTATCAATCGGAGACCCAGTACTTC. This gives the protein CASTLLGYQSETQYF.